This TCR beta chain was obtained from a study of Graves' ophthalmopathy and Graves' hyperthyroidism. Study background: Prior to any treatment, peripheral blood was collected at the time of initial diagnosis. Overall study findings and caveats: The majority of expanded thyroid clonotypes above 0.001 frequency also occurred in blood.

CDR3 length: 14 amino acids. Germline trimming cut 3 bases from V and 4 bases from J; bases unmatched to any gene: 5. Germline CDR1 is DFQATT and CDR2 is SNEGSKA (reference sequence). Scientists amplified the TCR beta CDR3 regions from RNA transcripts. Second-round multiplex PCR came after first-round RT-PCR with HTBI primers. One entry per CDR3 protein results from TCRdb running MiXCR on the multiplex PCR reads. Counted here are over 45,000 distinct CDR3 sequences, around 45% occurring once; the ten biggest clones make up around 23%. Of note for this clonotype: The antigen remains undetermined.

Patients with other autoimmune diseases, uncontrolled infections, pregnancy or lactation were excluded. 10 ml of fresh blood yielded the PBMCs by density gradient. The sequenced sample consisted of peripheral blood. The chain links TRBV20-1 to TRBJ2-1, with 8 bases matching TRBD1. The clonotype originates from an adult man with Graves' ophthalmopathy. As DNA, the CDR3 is TGCAGTGCTAGGAGACAGGGGTCGTACAATGAGCAGTTCTTC. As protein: CSARRQGSYNEQFF.